This T cell receptor (beta chain) came from a study of blood T cells in healthy people across ages. Study-level results: Diversity was estimated from one million T cells, and these estimates were considered underestimates.

The second PCR ran roughly 6 to 12 cycles with a sample-barcoded 5' primer and J-beta primers. Every cDNA was tagged by a template-switch adaptor with 12 random nucleotides. MiXCR was run by TCRdb on the 5' RACE reads, yielding one entry per CDR3 protein. Of more than 700,000 distinct CDR3 sequences in the sample, around half were seen once. As concerns this clonotype: Its antigen is currently unknown.

Per individual sample, total RNA of at least 5 micrograms was extracted. The receptor comes from a man at least 80 years old in good health. The sample was blood.

CDR3 residues: CASSLEGDLYEQYF. CDR3 coding DNA: TGTGCCAGCAGCTTAGAAGGGGACCTGTACGAGCAGTACTTC. The rearrangement links TRBV7-2 to TRBJ2-7; D may match TRBD1 or TRBD2 (5 bases each). Germline-derived CDR1 and CDR2 are SGHTA and FQGNSA. The CDR3 has 14 residues. V lost 1 base, J lost 4 bases, and 11 bases lay in between.